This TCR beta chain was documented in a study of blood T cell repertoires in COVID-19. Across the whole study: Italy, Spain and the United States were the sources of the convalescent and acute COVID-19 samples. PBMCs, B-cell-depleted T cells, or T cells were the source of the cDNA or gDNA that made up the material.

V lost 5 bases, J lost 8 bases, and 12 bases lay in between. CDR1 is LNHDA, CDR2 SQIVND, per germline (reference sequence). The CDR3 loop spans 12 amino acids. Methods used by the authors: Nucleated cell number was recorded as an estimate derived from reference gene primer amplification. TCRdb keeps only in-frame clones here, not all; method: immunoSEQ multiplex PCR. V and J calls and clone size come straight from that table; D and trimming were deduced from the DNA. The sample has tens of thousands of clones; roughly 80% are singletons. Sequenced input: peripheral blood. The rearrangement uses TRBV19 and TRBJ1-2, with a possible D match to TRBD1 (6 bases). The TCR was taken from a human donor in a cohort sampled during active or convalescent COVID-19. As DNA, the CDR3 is TGTGCCAGTAGTGACCGGGACATCGGCTACACCTTC. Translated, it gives CASSDRDIGYTF.